These T cell receptor beta chains were read from a single sample in a study of early T cells in non-severe SARS-CoV-2 infection. Using its own MiXCR run on the 5' RACE reads, TCRdb lists one record per CDR3 protein. The sample has about 37,000 distinct CDR3 sequences; roughly 6% are singletons. The specimen sequenced was whole blood. Source of these receptors: an adult who was a healthcare worker with PCR-confirmed SARS-CoV-2 infection or an uninfected control (not recorded which). The CDR3 runs from the conserved cysteine through the conserved F or W. Each record gives: D gene, clone size, J gene, V gene, CDR3 DNA, CDR3 protein. D genes are given only for firm matches. A row's size may be missing; if present it is once, few, many or a size class.

NA,many,TRBJ1-6,TRBV28,TGTGCCAGCAGCGCTCGGGGGGCGCGTTCACCCCTCCACTTT,CASSARGARSPLHF
NA,NA,TRBJ2-3,TRBV19,TGTGCCACCTCAGACCCGGGTCACACAGATACGCAGTATTTT,CATSDPGHTDTQYF
NA,many,TRBJ1-6,TRBV7-9,TGTGCCAGCAGCTTTCAGGATAATTCACCCCTCCACTTT,CASSFQDNSPLHF
NA,few,TRBJ2-7,TRBV5-6,TGTGCCAGCAGCTTGGCGCTTTCCGGGGAGCAGTACTTC,CASSLALSGEQYF
NA,many,TRBJ2-2,TRBV30,TGTGCCTGGAGTGTGGGTGGGGGCACCGGGGAGCTGTTTTTT,CAWSVGGGTGELFF
TRBD1,many,TRBJ1-1,TRBV12-3/TRBV12-4,TGTGCCAGCAGTTCCGGACAGGGCGGAACTGAAGCTTTCTTT,CASSSGQGGTEAFF
TRBD1,few,TRBJ2-7,TRBV5-4,TGTGCCAGCAGCTTGAATGGTGCAGGGGGCGCCCCCGAGCAGTACTTC,CASSLNGAGGAPEQYF
TRBD2,many,TRBJ2-1,TRBV27,TGTGCCAGCAGCCTTCGAACTAGCGGGGGAGGGAGTGAGCAGTTCTTC,CASSLRTSGGGSEQFF
TRBD2,many,TRBJ2-1,TRBV29-1,TGCAGCGTTGAGCCGACGCGGGGGGAGCAGTTCTTC,CSVEPTRGEQFF
TRBD1,few,TRBJ2-4,TRBV14,TGTGCCAGCAGCCCGGGACAGGGAAAAACCAAAAACATTCAGTACTTC,CASSPGQGKTKNIQYF
NA,many,TRBJ2-1,TRBV11-2,TGTGCCAGCAGCCCCTCTGGGGATACCTACAATGAGCAGTTCTTC,CASSPSGDTYNEQFF
TRBD1,many,TRBJ1-1,TRBV28,TGTGCCACCTCGATCCCTTTGGGACAGGGAGAGGGCACTGAAGCTTTCTTT,CATSIPLGQGEGTEAFF
NA,many,TRBJ2-3,TRBV28,TGTGCCAGCAGGACCGGGAGTGCCGGGACAGATACGCAGTATTTT,CASRTGSAGTDTQYF
NA,many,TRBJ2-2,TRBV7-2,TGTGCCAGCAGCTTAGTAGGGGAAGTGTCCGGGGAGCTGTTTTTT,CASSLVGEVSGELFF
NA,many,TRBJ2-1,TRBV2,TGTGCCACTCAGGAGGGGGGAAACAATGAGCAGTTCTTC,CATQEGGNNEQFF
NA,many,TRBJ1-6,TRBV7-2,TGTGCCAGCAGCTTAGGACAGGACCCACCCCTCCACTTT,CASSLGQDPPLHF